The 29 T cell receptor beta chains listed next were all sequenced from one sample in a study of T cells after yellow fever vaccination. In TCRdb, the 5' RACE reads were re-called with MiXCR into one record per CDR3 protein. The table shows under 600,000 distinct CDR3 sequences, with roughly 13% occurring only once. Sequenced here: PBMCs, sampled on the day of the yellow fever booster vaccination. The receptor set was obtained from a man between 25 and 39 years old who received the YFV17D yellow fever vaccine.

This clonotype was picked up a small number of times. This chain's CDR3 is CASSPGTGYSNQPQHF. The CDR3 region has the DNA TGCGCCAGCAGCCCGGGGACAGGCTATAGCAATCAGCCCCAGCATTTT. The chain joins TRBV5-1 to TRBJ1-5; TRBD1 matches at 8 bases. The CDR3 extends over 16 amino acids. V lost 4 bases to trimming and J lost 0 bases; unmatched junction nucleotides: 6. Germline CDR1 SGHRS, CDR2 YFSETQ.

This clonotype occurred a few times. The chain is built from TRBV29-1 and TRBJ1-1; D is unresolved. The length of the CDR3 is 13 residues. Germline V gene lookup returns CDR1 SQVTM and CDR2 ANQGSEA. The CDR3 region is CSGETKMNTEAFF. CDR3 coding DNA: TGCAGTGGTGAAACCAAGATGAACACTGAAGCTTTCTTT.

The V call is TRBV19, the J call TRBJ2-7; maybe TRBD2 (5 bases). CDR1 and CDR2 (germline): LNHDA, SQIVND (reference sequence). There are 15 residues in the CDR3. The V gene lost 6 bases and the J gene lost 0 bases, with 15 bases spanning the gap. The CDR3 sequence is CASSQNGLASYEQYF. The CDR3 bases are TGTGCCAGTAGCCAGAATGGCCTAGCCTCCTACGAGCAGTACTTC.

This clonotype was observed a handful of times. The V and J genes are TRBV20-1 and TRBJ2-5, with 10 bases that match TRBD2. The ends lost 0 bases at V and 5 bases at J; junction bases unmatched: 9. Germline lookup yields CDR1 DFQATT and CDR2 SNEGSKA (reference sequence). CDR3 length equals 16 residues. The DNA for the CDR3 is TGCAGTGCTAGAGATGGCAGCGGGAGGGCCTGGGAGACCCAGTACTTC. Protein product: CSARDGSGRAWETQYF.

This clonotype has a handful of counts. V is TRBV7-9 and J is TRBJ2-1; weak D call: TRBD2 (6 bases). V lost 4 bases to trimming and J lost 4 bases, with 11 bases between them. The CDR3 extends over 14 amino acids. CDR1 and CDR2 from the germline V gene are SEHNR and FQNEAQ (reference sequence). The CDR3 sequence: CASSSFREYNEQFF. The CDR3 bases are TGTGCCAGCAGCTCCTTCCGGGAGTACAATGAGCAGTTCTTC.

This clonotype has more than one count but fewer than ten. The junction does not match germline at one end; this may be a read error. V and J are TRBV30 and TRBJ2-5; tentatively, D is TRBD2 (6 bases). Per the germline V gene, CDR1 is GTSNPN and CDR2 is SVGIG (reference sequence). CDR3 length equals 11 residues. The CDR3 nucleotides are TGTGCCTGGAGTTTCCGGGACTCCTGTAGCTTC. The encoded protein is CAWSFRDSCSF.

This clonotype was counted a few times. V is TRBV7-8 and J is TRBJ2-7; D possibly uses TRBD1 or TRBD2 (7 bases each). V was shortened by 7 bases and J by 7 bases, with 23 bases between the two germline ends. This CDR3 comprises 15 residues. Germline CDR1 and CDR2: SGHVS and FQNEAQ. The CDR3: CASTPTLGGGREQYF. The CDR3 DNA follows: TGTGCCAGCACTCCTACCTTGGGAGGGGGCAGGGAGCAGTACTTC.

This clonotype came up a few times. The V gene is TRBV4-3, the J gene TRBJ2-1; TRBD1 is a possible D gene (5 bases). Trimming shortened V by 1 base and J by 9 bases, and 13 bases separated the two germline ends. This CDR3 spans 14 amino acids. Germline CDR1 is LGHNA and CDR2 is YSLEER. The CDR3 spells CASSQVLERGEQFF. As DNA, the CDR3 is TGCGCCAGCAGCCAAGTTCTCGAAAGGGGTGAGCAGTTCTTC.

This clonotype was seen only a few times. This sequence joins TRBV12-3 or TRBV12-4 and TRBJ2-7, with a weak D call TRBD2 (5 bases). The ends were cut back, 4 bases at V and 9 bases at J, with 13 bases in the middle. This CDR3 spans 12 amino acids. CDR3 coding DNA: TGTGCCAGCAGTTCATCAAGCGGAACGCAGTACTTC. It translates to CASSSSSGTQYF.

This clonotype was seen more than once but under ten times. The chain couples TRBV2 to TRBJ1-2; no definite D call. The CDR3 runs 12 residues. Trimming took 5 bases from V and 10 from J, leaving 14 bases between them. Germline CDR1 is SNHLY and CDR2 is FYNNEI. CDR3 coding DNA: TGTGCCAGCAGTCTCCTTGACGGGTACTACACCTTC. It yields the protein CASSLLDGYYTF.

This clonotype showed up many times. This chain connects TRBV6-2 or TRBV6-3 to TRBJ1-1; D not resolved. V was clipped by 2 bases and J by 6 bases, with 7 bases between them. The CDR3 totals 12 residues. Germline lookup yields CDR1 MNHEY and CDR2 SVGEGT. This chain's CDR3 is CASSYDGAEAFF. The CDR3 nucleotides read TGTGCCAGCAGTTACGATGGGGCTGAAGCTTTCTTT.

The rearrangement uses TRBV20-1 and TRBJ2-7; TRBD1 might be the D (6 bases). The CDR3 spans 13 residues. Germline loops: CDR1 DFQATT, CDR2 SNEGSKA (reference sequence). V was trimmed by 4 bases and J by 2 bases, leaving 12 bases between them. The CDR3 sequence: CSATRTAPYEQYF. The CDR3 DNA is TGCAGTGCTACCCGGACAGCCCCCTACGAGCAGTACTTC.

The rearrangement links TRBV12-3 or TRBV12-4 to TRBJ2-1; 12 bases align to TRBD2. V lost 6 bases, J lost 4 bases, and 7 bases stayed unmatched. The length of the CDR3 is 16 residues. The CDR3 loop reads CASRTTSGRTYNEQFF. For the CDR3, the DNA is TGTGCCAGCAGGACCACTAGCGGGAGGACATACAATGAGCAGTTCTTC.

The V and J genes are TRBV20-1 and TRBJ2-1, with D possibly being TRBD2 (5 bases). The CDR3 is 12 amino acids. Germline V CDR1 and CDR2: DFQATT, SNEGSKA (reference sequence). The V end was cut by 0 bases, the J end by 13 bases, with 13 bases between. Here the CDR3 DNA reads TGCAGTGCTAGAGAGAAAAACGGGATCCAGTTCTTC. Protein: CSAREKNGIQFF.

The chain recombines TRBV12-3 or TRBV12-4 with TRBJ1-5; D remains unclear. V shed 8 bases and J shed 2 bases, with 10 bases lying between them. The CDR3 extends over 13 amino acids. CDR3 in DNA: TGTGCCAGCGTATTCACTGGCAATCAGCCCCAGCATTTT. Translation gives CASVFTGNQPQHF.

The chain joins TRBV30 to TRBJ2-7; D gene uncertain. V dropped 5 bases and J dropped 2 bases, with 16 bases sitting between them. Germline CDR1 reads GTSNPN; CDR2 reads SVGIG (reference sequence). The length of the CDR3 is 14 residues. The DNA of the CDR3 is TGTGCCTGGGGCCCGAGGAAGTCTCCCTACGAGCAGTACTTC. It translates to CAWGPRKSPYEQYF.

This clonotype was counted many times. The chain links TRBV7-2 to TRBJ2-7; 7 bases map to TRBD1. The CDR3 covers 15 residues. The V segment lost 4 bases and the J segment 2 bases; nucleotides outside the gene matches: 8. Germline-derived CDR1 and CDR2 are SGHTA and FQGNSA. CDR3 region: CASSWPGQSPYEQYF. In DNA, the CDR3 is TGTGCCAGCAGCTGGCCGGGACAGAGCCCCTACGAGCAGTACTTC.

The chain joins TRBV12-3 or TRBV12-4 to TRBJ2-1; D uncertain. V was shortened by 4 bases and J by 9 bases, with 7 bases between the two germline ends. The CDR3 loop spans 11 amino acids. CDR3 loop: CASSSQFEQFF. As DNA, the CDR3 is TGTGCCAGCAGTTCCCAGTTTGAGCAGTTCTTC.

This clonotype was seen a handful of times. CDR3 coding DNA: TGCGCCAGCAGCTTGTACGGTCTCTTCAGCTCCTATAATTCACCCCTCCACTTT. Residues: CASSLYGLFSSYNSPLHF. The chain is built from TRBV5-1 and TRBJ1-6; D uncertain. Germline values: CDR1 SGHRS, CDR2 YFSETQ. Trimming removed 1 base from V and 0 bases from J, with 14 bases in between. The CDR3 is 18 amino acids.

This clonotype was seen at least ten times. The gene calls are TRBV28 and TRBJ2-1; no firm D call. There are 14 residues in the CDR3. The germline V gene encodes CDR1 MDHEN and CDR2 SYDVKM. The germline V and J ends were trimmed by 1 base and 3 bases, with 7 bases remaining between them. The CDR3 DNA follows: TGTGCCAGCAGTTTATCTGGATTCTACAATGAGCAGTTCTTC. Translation gives CASSLSGFYNEQFF.

The V and J genes are TRBV5-1 and TRBJ2-5, with TRBD2 matching 7 bases. J was trimmed by 5 bases and V by 4 bases; bases with no gene match: 8. The CDR3 is made up of 14 amino acids. Germline-derived CDR1 and CDR2 are SGHRS and YFSETQ. CDR3 bases: TGCGCCAGCAGCCCCAACCATAGCGGGGAGACCCAGTACTTC. Amino acid sequence: CASSPNHSGETQYF.

The sample holds a few counts of this clonotype. The V gene is TRBV7-9, the J gene TRBJ2-1; no clear D. CDR1 and CDR2 (germline): SEHNR, FQNEAQ (reference sequence). Trimming removed 1 base at V and 2 bases at J, with 9 bases between. The CDR3 length is 15 residues. In nucleotides, the CDR3 is TGTGCCAGCAGCTTAGTTTCGGGCCCCTACAATGAGCAGTTCTTC. It encodes CASSLVSGPYNEQFF.

This clonotype was picked up a small number of times. The gene calls are TRBV5-4 and TRBJ2-5; maybe TRBD1 (6 bases). Germline V gives CDR1 SGHNT, CDR2 YYREEE (reference sequence). The CDR3 covers 12 residues. V gave up 1 base and J gave up 6 bases, with 7 bases separating them. Written as DNA, the CDR3 is TGTGCCAGCAGCTTGCGGGACAAGACCCAGTACTTC. Encoded protein: CASSLRDKTQYF.

This clonotype was picked up a small number of times. V is TRBV4-3 and J is TRBJ2-1; tentative D call: TRBD2 (7 bases). Per the germline V gene, CDR1 is LGHNA and CDR2 is YSLEER. The CDR3 loop spans 18 amino acids. Trimming stripped 1 base from V and 0 bases from J, with 16 bases between. The CDR3, as DNA: TGCGCCAGCAGCCAAGGAAGGGGGGGCGTTAGCTCCTACAATGAGCAGTTCTTC. It codes for CASSQGRGGVSSYNEQFF.

In its sample, this clonotype was seen a few times. The rearrangement uses TRBV2 and TRBJ2-1; D possibly corresponds to TRBD2 (5 bases). The CDR3 loop spans 15 amino acids. CDR1 SNHLY and CDR2 FYNNEI come from the germline V gene. V lost 8 bases to trimming and J lost 6 bases, with 20 bases between them. In nucleotides, the CDR3 is TGTGCCAGCCTAGTAGTAGCGCGGGTGGGCAATGAGCAGTTCTTC. Its translation is CASLVVARVGNEQFF.

The J gene is TRBJ2-3, the V gene TRBV9; no clear D gene. CDR1 and CDR2 (germline): SGDLS, YYNGEE. V dropped 5 bases and J dropped 0 bases, with 10 bases sitting between them. This CDR3 is built from 14 residues. In nucleotides, the CDR3 is TGTGCCAGCAGTGCCCGGTTGAGCACAGATACGCAGTATTTT. Its protein is CASSARLSTDTQYF.

CDR3 sequence: CASSPSPGRATAGELFF. The DNA for the CDR3 is TGTGCCAGCTCACCATCACCGGGACGAGCGACGGCCGGGGAGCTGTTTTTT. This chain joins TRBV18 and TRBJ2-2, with D possibly being TRBD1 or TRBD2 (5 bases each). The V end was cut by 2 bases, the J end by 6 bases, with 19 bases between. The germline CDR1 and CDR2 sequences are KGHSH and LQKENI. The CDR3 sequence is 17 residues long. The full variable domain, its missing parts supplied by reference TRBV18 and TRBJ2-2, is NAGVMQNPRHLVRRRGQEARLRCSPMKGHSHVYWYRQLPEEGLKFMVYLQKENIIDESGMPKERFSAEFPKEGPSILRIQQVVRGDSAAYFCASSPSPGRATAGELFFGEGSRLTVL.

This clonotype showed up just a few times. The chain is built from TRBV6-1 and TRBJ2-1; D unclear. Germline V gives CDR1 MNHNS, CDR2 SASEGT. CDR3 length equals 16 residues. Trimming shortened V by 6 bases and J by 0 bases, and 15 bases separated the two germline ends. DNA of the CDR3: TGTGCCAGCAGGGACCCAAGGGTGAACTCCTACAATGAGCAGTTCTTC. It is translated as CASRDPRVNSYNEQFF.

V is TRBV6-1 and J is TRBJ1-1, with a possible D match to TRBD1 (5 bases). The CDR3 consists of 16 residues. CDR1 MNHNS and CDR2 SASEGT come from the germline V gene. The V and J ends lost 0 bases and 1 base respectively, with 12 bases between them. CDR3 sequence: CASSEALADRNTEAFF. The CDR3 nucleotides are TGTGCCAGCAGTGAAGCCCTTGCCGACAGGAACACTGAAGCTTTCTTT.